The 10 T cell receptor beta chains presented below share a single source sample, sequenced in a study of Graves' ophthalmopathy and Graves' hyperthyroidism. Using RNA transcripts, the TCR beta CDR3 regions were amplified. The workflow started with a first-round RT-PCR run with HTBI primers and then moved on to a second-round multiplex PCR. MiXCR, applied by TCRdb to the multiplex PCR reads, yields one record per CDR3 protein. Altogether more than 1,000,000 distinct CDR3 sequences are present, less than 45% being singletons, with the ten largest covering roughly 11%. Sequenced material: peripheral blood or thyroid tissue (not recorded which). These receptors came from an adult man with Graves' hyperthyroidism.

This clonotype was counted ten times or more. The chain links TRBV2 to TRBJ2-6; D possibly uses TRBD1 or TRBD2 (5 bases each). The length of the CDR3 is 17 residues. V shed 4 bases and J shed 0 bases, with 13 bases lying between them. Germline loops: CDR1 SNHLY, CDR2 FYNNEI. CDR3 sequence reads: CASSAGAWGSGANVLTF. CDR3 bases: TGTGCCAGCAGTGCCGGGGCTTGGGGCTCTGGGGCCAACGTCCTGACTTTC.

Concerning this clonotype itself: A much larger clone differs by one base, so this may be a read error. The V call is TRBV6-6, the J call TRBJ2-7, with TRBD1 identical over 7 bases. The CDR3 length is 14 residues. Germline V gives CDR1 MNHNY, CDR2 SVGAGI (reference sequence). Trimming removed 8 bases from V and 1 base from J; junction bases left unmatched: 8. The CDR3 region has the DNA TGTGCCAGCGACCAGACAGGGAAATCCTACGAGCAGTACTTC. This translates into CASDQTGKSYEQYF.

This clonotype was found many times. The genes are TRBV9 and TRBJ2-5; no clear D gene. Between the trimmed V and J ends, which lost 1 base and 5 bases, there was a span of 12 bases. CDR1 is SGDLS and CDR2 is YYNGEE in the germline V gene. CDR3 length: 14 amino acids. CDR3 in amino acids: CASSVRGDRETQYF. Written as DNA, the CDR3 is TGTGCCAGCAGCGTACGCGGAGATCGCGAGACCCAGTACTTC. The entire variable domain, with the rest obtained from reference TRBV9 and TRBJ2-5, is as follows: DSGVTQTPKHLITATGQRVTLRCSPRSGDLSVYWYQQSLDQGLQFLIQYYNGEERAKGNILERFSAQQFPDLHSELNLSSLELGDSALYFCASSVRGDRETQYFGPGTRLLVL.

This clonotype was counted ten times or more. The gene calls are TRBV29-1 and TRBJ1-4; 7 positions match TRBD1. The CDR3 sequence is 13 residues long. CDR1 is SQVTM, CDR2 ANQGSEA, per germline. V trimming: 7 bases; J trimming: 4 bases; junction bases outside the gene matches: 6. CDR3 nucleotide sequence: TGCAGCGCTAGGGGACAGCTTAATGAAAAACTGTTTTTT. Encoded protein: CSARGQLNEKLFF.

Comments on this clonotype: With a much larger clone just one base away, this may be a read error. The rearrangement joins TRBV6-5 to TRBJ1-1; D gene ambiguous. This CDR3 is built from 13 residues. Germline V CDR1 and CDR2: MNHEY, SVGAGI. The CDR3 nucleotides are TGTGCCTGCAGTTACCAGGCCGGCCGTTACGGAGACTTT. Translating gives CACSYQAGRYGDF.

This sequence joins TRBV20-1 and TRBJ2-7; 8 bases align to TRBD1. The CDR3 is 12 residues long. CDR1 and CDR2 (germline): DFQATT, SNEGSKA (reference sequence). CDR3 residues: CRDRAMFYEQYF. The CDR3 DNA reads TGCAGGGACAGGGCGATGTTCTACGAGCAGTACTTC.

The chain is built from TRBV20-1 and TRBJ2-7; 9 bases align to TRBD1. The ends lost 5 bases at V and 4 bases at J; junction bases unmatched: 6. Germline CDR1 is DFQATT and CDR2 is SNEGSKA (reference sequence). The CDR3 has 13 amino acids. The CDR3 region has the DNA TGCAGTGCTCCCTGGACAGGGGAATACGAGCAGTACTTC. Protein product: CSAPWTGEYEQYF.

Many counts were recorded for this clonotype. The genes are TRBV19 and TRBJ1-2; a possible D gene is TRBD1 (5 bases). In germline, CDR1 is LNHDA, CDR2 SQIVND (reference sequence). This CDR3 has 12 amino acids. Trimming took off 4 bases at V and 8 bases at J, with 11 bases between the two ends. In DNA form, the CDR3 reads TGTGCCAGTAGTACCGGGACTCCAGGCTACACCTTC. It is translated as CASSTGTPGYTF.

The chain joins TRBV7-8 to TRBJ1-3; the match to TRBD1 covers 9 bases. Germline values: CDR1 SGHVS, CDR2 FQNEAQ. The CDR3 consists of 16 residues. V dropped 6 bases and J dropped 0; count of bases not matched to a gene: 6. For the CDR3, the DNA is TGTGCCAGCAGGTCTGGGACAGGGACCTCTGGAAACACCATATATTTT. It codes for CASRSGTGTSGNTIYF. Looking up the rest from reference TRBV7-8 and TRBJ1-3 gives the full variable domain: GAGVSQSPRYKVAKRGQDVALRCDPISGHVSLFWYQQALGQGPEFLTYFQNEAQLDKSGLPSDRFFAERPEGSVSTLKIQRTQQEDSAVYLCASRSGTGTSGNTIYFGEGSWLTVV.

This rearrangement joins TRBV5-5 to TRBJ2-2, with D hard to call. V lost 3 bases and J 6 bases, leaving 15 bases between the germline ends. The germline V gene has CDR1 SGHKS and CDR2 YYEKEE (reference sequence). The CDR3 is 15 residues long. For the CDR3, the DNA is TGTGCCAGCAGCTCACCCGGGCTCTCCGCCGGGGAGCTGTTTTTT. Residues: CASSSPGLSAGELFF.